This TCR beta chain was found in a study of STAT5B mutations in CD4+ large granular lymphocyte leukemia. Study information: Cryopreserved patient cells were CD8-depleted, then anti-CD4 bead selected. Study results and limitations: Top patient clones used TRBV06 genes more often: 8/27 versus 2/35 in controls.

The germline V gene has CDR1 SGHNT and CDR2 YYREEE (reference sequence). Deletions cut 5 bases from V and 10 bases from J, with 10 bases between. The CDR3 contains 11 residues. Concerning this clone itself: Its specificity is not known.

Repertoires were generated with immunoSEQ multiplex PCR, while TCRdb's copy carries only in-frame clones and drops some. The table lists almost 8,500 clones, nearly 90% of them singletons. Material for sequencing was PBMCs. The V gene is TRBV5-4, the J gene TRBJ2-1; D may match TRBD1 or TRBD2 (5 bases each). The TCR originated in a woman in her 70s with CD4+ T-cell large granular lymphocyte leukemia. The DNA of the CDR3 is TGTGCCAGCAGTCAGGGACCAGAGCAGTTCTTC. This encodes CASSQGPEQFF. Full variable domain (outside the CDR3, taken from reference TRBV5-4 and TRBJ2-1): ETGVTQSPTHLIKTRGQQVTLRCSSQSGHNTVSWYQQALGQGPQFIFQYYREEENGRGNFPPRFSGLQFPNYSSELNVNALELDDSALYLCASSQGPEQFFGPGTRLTVL.